Following are 24 T cell receptor beta chains from one sample sequenced in a study of blood T cell repertoires in COVID-19. Sequencing used immunoSEQ multiplex PCR; TCRdb keeps in-frame clones, though not all of them. The table shows 300,000 or so clones, with about 87% occurring only once. Source material: peripheral blood. The receptors shown here come from a woman aged 40-49 years with acute or convalescent COVID-19.

V usage is TRBV12-3 or TRBV12-4 and J usage is TRBJ2-5; D uncertain. Trimming took 3 bases from V and 2 from J, leaving 7 bases between them. The CDR3 covers 13 residues. The CDR3: CASSFGIQETQYF. CDR3 bases: TGTGCCAGCAGTTTTGGCATACAAGAGACCCAGTACTTC.

V gene TRBV3-1 (or the pseudogene TRBV3-2) combines with J gene TRBJ2-5; unclear D gene. V dropped 2 bases and J dropped 5 bases, with 15 bases sitting between them. Germline V lookup: CDR1 LGHDT, CDR2 YNNKEL (reference sequence). This CDR3 has 15 residues. Here the CDR3 DNA reads TGTGCCAGCAGCCAAAGTCCCAGACTTAGGGAGACCCAGTACTTC. Amino acids: CASSQSPRLRETQYF.

The rearrangement links TRBV5-1 to TRBJ2-5; D may be TRBD1 (6 bases). The germline V and J ends were trimmed by 3 bases and 5 bases, with 14 bases remaining between them. The CDR3 length is 14 residues. CDR1 and CDR2 from the germline V gene are SGHRS and YFSETQ. The CDR3 loop reads CASSYTGSRETQYF. Written as DNA, the CDR3 is TGCGCCAGCAGCTACACAGGGAGCAGGGAGACCCAGTACTTC.

Regarding this clone: One end of the junction does not line up with germline, which may come from a read error. This rearrangement joins TRBV5-1 to TRBJ1-2; no reliable D call. Germline CDR1 SGHRS, CDR2 YFSETQ. This CDR3 spans 14 amino acids. The CDR3 loop is CASSFEDSNYGYTF. The CDR3 nucleotides read TGCGCCAGCAGCTTCGAGGACTCTAACTATGGTTACACCTTC.

The chain employs TRBV28 and TRBJ1-5; the D gene is possibly TRBD1 (5 bases). Germline values: CDR1 MDHEN, CDR2 SYDVKM. This CDR3 comprises 15 residues. Trimming pared 8 bases from V and 6 bases from J, leaving 20 bases between. Here the CDR3 reads CASVTSGLPGQPQHF. The CDR3 bases are TGTGCCAGCGTCACTTCGGGACTGCCCGGTCAGCCCCAGCATTTT. Using reference TRBV28 and TRBJ1-5 for the parts outside the CDR3, the full variable domain is DVKVTQSSRYLVKRTGEKVFLECVQDMDHENMFWYRQDPGLGLRLIYFSYDVKMKEKGDIPEGYSVSREKKERFSLILESASTNQTSMYLCASVTSGLPGQPQHFGDGTRLSIL.

The chain uses TRBV5-6 and TRBJ1-4; D unresolved. The CDR3 runs to 16 residues. Trimming removed 0 bases at V and 4 bases at J, with 13 bases between. Germline V lookup: CDR1 SGHDT, CDR2 YYEEEE. The CDR3 protein is CASSLGPPGLNEKLFF. The CDR3 DNA follows: TGTGCCAGCAGCTTGGGACCTCCGGGTCTTAATGAAAAACTGTTTTTT.

The V gene is TRBV3-1 (or the pseudogene TRBV3-2), the J gene TRBJ1-2; TRBD1 matches 9 bases. J was trimmed by 8 bases and V by 4 bases; bases with no gene match: 8. In germline, CDR1 is LGHDT, CDR2 YNNKEL (reference sequence). The length of the CDR3 is 14 residues. Here the CDR3 DNA reads TGTGCCAGCAGCCTTACACAGGGGGCAAAAGGCTACACCTTC. It is translated as CASSLTQGAKGYTF.

The CDR3 DNA is TGTGCCAGCAGTGTTGGAGGTACTCTCGGGCGTGGCTACACCTTC. The encoded protein is CASSVGGTLGRGYTF. V usage is TRBV2 and J usage is TRBJ1-2; the D is unclear. V dropped 4 bases and J dropped 7 bases, with 19 bases sitting between them. The germline V gene encodes CDR1 SNHLY and CDR2 FYNNEI. This CDR3 is 15 amino acids long.

The J gene is TRBJ1-2, the V gene TRBV28; D is unclear. Trimming cost V 7 bases and J 4 bases, with 16 bases left between them. CDR3 length: 14 amino acids. Per the germline V gene, CDR1 is MDHEN and CDR2 is SYDVKM. The CDR3 loop is CASKVSDRPYGYTF. The DNA for the CDR3 is TGTGCCAGCAAAGTGAGCGATCGTCCCTATGGCTACACCTTC.

The chain links TRBV7-2 to TRBJ1-1; 11 bases are a match to TRBD1. Germline CDR1 reads SGHTA; CDR2 reads FQGNSA. V lost 2 bases and J lost 6; bases outside the gene matches: 5. CDR3 size: 15 residues. The CDR3 sequence: CASSLMGQGGSEAFF. Written as DNA, the CDR3 is TGTGCCAGCAGCTTAATGGGACAGGGGGGATCTGAAGCTTTCTTT.

The chain combines TRBV4-2 with TRBJ1-1; D unclear. The CDR3 covers 13 residues. Trimming pared 0 bases from V and 5 bases from J, leaving 7 bases between. Germline V gene lookup returns CDR1 LGHNA and CDR2 YNFKEQ. This CDR3 reads CASSQDSGTEAFF. In DNA form, the CDR3 reads TGTGCCAGCAGCCAAGATTCGGGGACTGAAGCTTTCTTT.

The genes are TRBV5-1 and TRBJ2-3; 9 bases align to TRBD2. CDR1 SGHRS and CDR2 YFSETQ come from the germline V gene. Unmatched junction bases numbered 11, after V lost 6 bases and J lost 6 bases. The CDR3 sequence is 15 residues long. The CDR3 loop reads CASTPQRGVGDTQYF. CDR3 bases: TGCGCCAGCACCCCGCAGCGGGGGGTTGGGGATACGCAGTATTTT.

This chain uses TRBV7-8 with TRBJ2-1; 8 nucleotides agree with TRBD1. The germline V gene encodes CDR1 SGHVS and CDR2 FQNEAQ. The junction had 7 bases not matched to a gene; V was cut back by 0 bases and J by 9 bases. CDR3 length: 15 amino acids. CDR3 region: CASSLAAAGGGEQFF. CDR3 nucleotides: TGTGCCAGCAGCTTAGCCGCGGCAGGGGGCGGTGAGCAGTTCTTC.

In this sample, this clone turned up once. The V and J genes are TRBV30 and TRBJ2-3, with a possible D match to TRBD1 (5 bases). This CDR3 has 13 amino acids. V was trimmed by 0 bases and J by 6 bases, leaving 10 bases between them. Germline CDR1 is GTSNPN and CDR2 is SVGIG (reference sequence). The CDR3 DNA follows: TGTGCCTGGAGTGTTTCCGACAGCGATACGCAGTATTTT. Translation: CAWSVSDSDTQYF.

The chain employs TRBV30 and TRBJ1-3, with D possibly matching TRBD1 (5 bases). The CDR3 runs to 12 residues. Germline values: CDR1 GTSNPN, CDR2 SVGIG (reference sequence). Trimming cost V 7 bases and J 1 base, with 8 bases left between them. This CDR3 reads CASRQSGNTIYF. CDR3 in DNA: TGTGCCTCGAGACAGTCTGGAAACACCATATATTTT.

The V call is TRBV7-7, the J call TRBJ1-5, with D unresolved. Trimming pared 1 base from V and 4 bases from J, leaving 5 bases between. The germline V gene encodes CDR1 SSHAT and CDR2 FNYEAQ (reference sequence). This CDR3 region has 13 residues. In DNA, the CDR3 is TGTGCCAGCAGCTTAGGGCCGAATCAGCCCCAGCATTTT. Amino acid sequence: CASSLGPNQPQHF.

This chain uses TRBV13 with TRBJ2-2; D remains ambiguous. Germline V gene lookup returns CDR1 PRHDT and CDR2 FYEKMQ (reference sequence). The CDR3 extends over 13 amino acids. V gave up 3 bases and J gave up 4 bases, with 6 bases separating them. In DNA form, the CDR3 reads TGTGCCAGCAGCTTCTCTGTCACCGGGGAGCTGTTTTTT. It codes for CASSFSVTGELFF.

V is TRBV24-1 and J is TRBJ1-2, with TRBD1 matching 9 bases. The CDR3 totals 17 residues. Germline-derived CDR1 and CDR2 are KGHDR and SFDVKD. Trimming removed 3 bases from V and 7 bases from J; junction bases left unmatched: 14. The CDR3: CATSDALPGTGIGGYTF. In DNA form, the CDR3 reads TGTGCCACCAGTGATGCACTCCCCGGGACAGGGATCGGTGGCTACACCTTC.

This clone occurred a few times. In DNA form, the CDR3 reads TGTGCCACCAGTGATTCTGAGCAGCCCCAGCATTTT. Translating it yields CATSDSEQPQHF. This chain uses TRBV24-1 with TRBJ1-5; D uncertain. V was trimmed by 2 bases and J by 7 bases, leaving 5 bases between them. Germline V gives CDR1 KGHDR, CDR2 SFDVKD. CDR3 length: 12 amino acids.

The V and J genes are TRBV15 and TRBJ1-4; 7 positions match TRBD1. Looked up from germline, CDR1 is LNHNV and CDR2 is YYDKDF (reference sequence). Germline trimming cut 5 bases from V and 7 bases from J; bases unmatched to any gene: 10. The CDR3 has 15 residues. The CDR3 nucleotides are TGTGCCACCAGCGGCGACAGGGAAGGTAGTGAAAAACTGTTTTTT. It encodes CATSGDREGSEKLFF.

This clone was picked up one time. V and J are TRBV11-2 and TRBJ1-1; D ambiguous. The CDR3 totals 14 residues. V shed 6 bases and J shed 0 bases, with 11 bases lying between them. CDR1 is SGHAT and CDR2 is FQNNGV in the germline V gene. This CDR3 is CASRPTQVNTEAFF. CDR3 nucleotide sequence: TGTGCCAGCAGACCGACCCAGGTGAACACTGAAGCTTTCTTT.

The chain carries TRBV19 and TRBJ2-7; 9 bases map to TRBD1. Losses at the gene ends were 1 base for V and 1 base for J; bases not matched to a gene: 8. This CDR3 is built from 17 residues. Looked up from germline, CDR1 is LNHDA and CDR2 is SQIVND (reference sequence). The CDR3 DNA is TGTGCCAGTAGTATAGTCGAAGGCGGGACAGGGTCCTACGAGCAGTACGTC. Its translation is CASSIVEGGTGSYEQYV.

The rearrangement joins TRBV19 to TRBJ2-1; 12 bases map to TRBD2. Germline values: CDR1 LNHDA, CDR2 SQIVND (reference sequence). The length of the CDR3 is 14 residues. Losses at the gene ends were 8 bases for V and 4 bases for J; bases not matched to a gene: 3. CDR3 loop: CASRGLAGYNEQFF. The CDR3 region has the DNA TGTGCCAGTCGCGGACTAGCGGGGTACAATGAGCAGTTCTTC.

The V call is TRBV25-1, the J call TRBJ2-4; 8 positions match TRBD1. J was trimmed by 3 bases and V by 4 bases; bases with no gene match: 8. The CDR3 runs 16 residues. The germline CDR1 and CDR2 sequences are MGHDK and SYGVNS. CDR3 region: CASSAQGAKGKNIQYF. The CDR3 DNA sequence: TGTGCCAGCAGTGCTCAGGGGGCGAAAGGCAAAAACATTCAGTACTTC. The full variable domain, its missing parts supplied by reference TRBV25-1 and TRBJ2-4, is EADIYQTPRYLVIGTGKKITLECSQTMGHDKMYWYQQDPGMELHLIHYSYGVNSTEKGDLSSESTVSRIRTEHFPLTLESARPSHTSQYLCASSAQGAKGKNIQYFGAGTRLSVL.